The next 28 T cell receptor beta chains were all read from a single sample in a study of breast tumors, draining lymph nodes, adjacent tissues. Samples came from axillary lymph nodes draining the breast cancer. Each CDR3 protein gets one entry after TCRdb re-called the multiplex PCR reads with MiXCR. The repertoire holds more than 80,000 distinct CDR3 sequences, with less than 40% as singletons. Material for sequencing was axillary lymph node tissue. The receptors originated from a female donor with breast cancer. Some clones in this sample may be carry-over from other donors' samples.

This clonotype was recorded many times. The V call is TRBV3-2, the J call TRBJ2-7; the DNA was not compared with TRBD1, the D call given in the table. TRBV3-2 is shown as a pseudogene. The CDR3 totals 11 residues. CDR3: CASSPAPRQYF. Here the CDR3 DNA reads TGTGCCAGCAGCCCCGCGCCCCGGCAGTACTTC.

This clonotype was observed a few times. The rearrangement links TRBV20-1 to TRBJ1-1, with TRBD1 matching 8 bases. The CDR3 has 14 residues. Germline CDR1 DFQATT, CDR2 SNEGSKA (reference sequence). V dropped 4 bases and J dropped 6; count of bases not matched to a gene: 10. The DNA for the CDR3 is TGCAGTGCTACTCAACAGGGGGACGGCGCTGAAGCTTTCTTT. It encodes CSATQQGDGAEAFF.

In its sample, this clonotype was seen many times. V is TRBV4-1 and J is TRBJ2-6; D is tentatively TRBD1 or TRBD2 (5 bases each). Germline V CDR1 and CDR2: MGHRA, YSYEKL. CDR3 length: 18 amino acids. Trimming cost V 0 bases and J 4 bases, with 16 bases left between them. CDR3 amino acids: CASSQDRGKGTGANVLTF. In DNA, the CDR3 is TGCGCCAGCAGCCAAGATAGGGGAAAAGGGACCGGGGCCAACGTCCTGACTTTC.

This clonotype occurred many times. This rearrangement joins TRBV11-2 to TRBJ2-5; tentative D call: TRBD2 (5 bases). Germline loops: CDR1 SGHAT, CDR2 FQNNGV. V lost 1 base and J 4 bases, leaving 13 bases between the germline ends. The CDR3 contains 15 residues. This CDR3 reads CASSLVPTTGETQYF. In nucleotides, the CDR3 is TGTGCCAGCAGCTTAGTCCCGACTACCGGAGAGACCCAGTACTTC.

J is TRBJ1-6 and V is TRBV7-2; D remains unclear. The V and J ends lost 5 bases and 6 bases respectively, with 14 bases between them. This CDR3 is built from 15 residues. The V gene's germline CDR1 is SGHTA and CDR2 FQGNSA. The CDR3 loop reads CASSPNTLANSPLHF. CDR3 in DNA: TGTGCCAGCAGCCCGAACACCCTAGCTAATTCACCCCTCCACTTT.

In this sample, this clonotype turned up many times. The V and J genes are TRBV19 and TRBJ1-6; D ambiguous. The ends were cut back, 4 bases at V and 9 bases at J, with 4 bases in the middle. Germline V gives CDR1 LNHDA, CDR2 SQIVND (reference sequence). This CDR3 region has 11 residues. This chain's CDR3 is CASSTGSPLHF. The CDR3 region has the DNA TGTGCCAGTAGTACGGGTTCACCCCTCCACTTT.

This clonotype occurred many times. The J gene is TRBJ2-7, the V gene TRBV11-2; either TRBD1 or TRBD2 may fit D (5 bases each). Trimming cost V 6 bases and J 0 bases, with 18 bases left between them. Germline CDR1 and CDR2: SGHAT and FQNNGV. This CDR3 comprises 16 residues. CDR3 bases: TGTGCCAGCAGTTTACTCGGGACCCAGAGCTCCTACGAGCAGTACTTC. It is translated as CASSLLGTQSSYEQYF.

This clonotype came up a few times. This sequence joins TRBV5-1 and TRBJ2-7; the D is unclear. V lost 0 bases to trimming and J lost 3 bases, with 10 bases between them. There are 14 residues in the CDR3. The germline gives CDR1 SGHRS, CDR2 YFSETQ. DNA of the CDR3: TGCGCCAGCAGCTTGGTTTCATCGGTCTACGAGCAGTACTTC. Amino acids: CASSLVSSVYEQYF. Complete variable domain (other parts from reference TRBV5-1 and TRBJ2-7): KAGVTQTPRYLIKTRGQQVTLSCSPISGHRSVSWYQQTPGQGLQFLFEYFSETQRNKGNFPGRFSGRQFSNSRSEMNVSTLELGDSALYLCASSLVSSVYEQYFGPGTRLTVT.

In its sample, this clonotype was seen many times. The CDR3 region is CASSLGQEVSPLHF. In DNA form, the CDR3 reads TGTGCCAGCAGTTTAGGCCAGGAGGTTTCACCCCTCCACTTT. J is TRBJ1-6 and V is TRBV12-3 or TRBV12-4; the D is unclear. This CDR3 has 14 amino acids. V lost 1 base, J lost 9 bases, and 10 bases lay in between.

V is TRBV19 and J is TRBJ1-6; TRBD1 matches at 8 bases. The CDR3 totals 17 residues. V lost 5 bases to trimming and J lost 10 bases; unmatched junction nucleotides: 16. The V gene's germline CDR1 is LNHDA and CDR2 SQIVND (reference sequence). Here the CDR3 DNA reads TGTGCCAGTAGTCCTCACCGGGACAGGCAAAATCAATCACCCCTCCACTTT. Its protein product is CASSPHRDRQNQSPLHF.

Turning to this clonotype: This may be a read error: a much more frequent sequence differs by one nucleotide. Because the CDR3's place on the DNA is in doubt, the DNA is left out and the CDR3 is given as listed by TCRdb. The chain recombines TRBV9 with TRBJ2-7; the D call TRBD1 from the table was never checked on the DNA. The length of the CDR3 is 14 amino acids, counting both ends. Germline V lookup: CDR1 SGDLS, CDR2 YYNGEE. CDR3 protein: CASSVAQGAYEQSF.

This clonotype appeared many times. The chain links TRBV5-8 to TRBJ1-3, with D uncertain. Germline V gene lookup returns CDR1 SGHTS and CDR2 YDEGEE. The CDR3 extends over 15 amino acids. Trimming took off 3 bases at V and 4 bases at J, with 14 bases between the two ends. CDR3 sequence: CASSWMGLNGNTIYF. The CDR3 nucleotides are TGTGCCAGCAGCTGGATGGGTCTAAACGGAAACACCATATATTTT.

The chain recombines TRBV7-9 with TRBJ2-7; TRBD2 matches at 9 bases. V dropped 5 bases and J dropped 3; count of bases not matched to a gene: 5. Germline CDR1 SEHNR, CDR2 FQNEAQ (reference sequence). The CDR3 runs to 14 residues. DNA for the CDR3: TGTGCCAGCAGCGCGATACTAGCGGGCTACGAGCAGTACTTC. It is translated as CASSAILAGYEQYF.

This clonotype was seen many times. The CDR3 sequence is CASSSGTNEKLFF. The CDR3 DNA reads as TGCGCCAGCAGTTCCGGGACAAATGAAAAACTGTTTTTT. This sequence joins TRBV5-1 and TRBJ1-4, with D tentatively TRBD1 (6 bases). V was trimmed by 5 bases and J by 5 bases, leaving 10 bases between them. From germline, CDR1 is SGHRS and CDR2 YFSETQ. The CDR3 consists of 13 residues.

At least ten counts were recorded for this clonotype. The chain combines TRBV27 with TRBJ1-2; D is unresolved. V shed 5 bases and J shed 3 bases, with 10 bases lying between them. The CDR3 length is 13 residues. Germline V lookup: CDR1 MNHEY, CDR2 SMNVEV (reference sequence). This chain's CDR3 is CASSPAEYYGYTF. The CDR3 bases are TGTGCCAGCAGTCCCGCGGAGTACTATGGCTACACCTTC.

In this sample, this clonotype turned up many times. The rearrangement links TRBV7-2 to TRBJ2-3; TRBD1 agrees at 9 bases. The CDR3 is 15 residues long. With V trimmed by 3 bases and J by 3 bases, 4 bases remained unmatched. CDR1 and CDR2 (germline): SGHTA, FQGNSA. DNA for the CDR3: TGTGCCAGCAGCTTCCCGACAGGGGGGACAGATACGCAGTATTTT. Protein product: CASSFPTGGTDTQYF.

Ten or more counts support this clonotype. The chain has TRBV12-3 or TRBV12-4 and TRBJ2-1; the match to TRBD2 covers 9 bases. The V and J ends lost 4 bases and 0 bases, in that order; junction bases with no gene match: 13. This CDR3 spans 19 amino acids. DNA of the CDR3: TGTGCCAGCAGTTGGACTAGCGATCCGGGGGTAGGCTCCTACAATGAGCAGTTCTTC. This codes for CASSWTSDPGVGSYNEQFF.

This clonotype has at least ten counts. One end of the junction is discordant with germline, which a read error may explain. This rearrangement joins TRBV20-1 to TRBJ2-5; D gene uncertain. Germline V CDR1 and CDR2: DFQATT, SNEGSKA (reference sequence). The CDR3 consists of 11 residues. The CDR3 sequence is CSARDRQTQSF. As DNA, the CDR3 is TGCAGTGCTAGAGATCGTCAGACCCAGTCCTTC.

As to this clonotype: A read error is likely, as this CDR3 ends without the conserved phenylalanine or tryptophan. The V call is TRBV7-2, the J call TRBJ1-5; D gene uncertain. The V end was cut by 2 bases, the J end by 4 bases, with 12 bases between. The germline V gene has CDR1 SGHTA and CDR2 FQGNSA. The CDR3 is made up of 15 amino acids. Here the CDR3 DNA reads TGTGCCAGCAGCTTAAGCATAGGGAGGAATCAGCCCCAGCATTCT. Translated, it gives CASSLSIGRNQPQHS.

In regard to this clonotype: This clone may be a read error of a much larger clone one base away. This chain connects TRBV12-3 or TRBV12-4 to TRBJ2-3, with D perhaps assigned TRBD1 or TRBD2 (6 bases each). CDR3 length equals 15 residues. The V end was cut by 3 bases, the J end by 2 bases, with 12 bases between. The CDR3 sequence: CASSFAGQPTDTQYF. CDR3 sequence (DNA): TGTGCCAGCAGTTTCGCGGGACAACCCACAGATACGCAGTATTTT.

This chain connects TRBV9 to TRBJ2-5, with 11 bases fitting TRBD2. CDR1 SGDLS and CDR2 YYNGEE come from the germline V gene. The length of the CDR3 is 17 residues. J gave up 1 base and V 0 bases, and 5 bases lay outside the gene matches. CDR3 bases: TGTGCCAGCAGCGTAGGAGTAGCGGGGGGGCGCCAAGAGACCCAGTACTTC. It specifies CASSVGVAGGRQETQYF.

V is TRBV28 and J is TRBJ2-3, with D perhaps TRBD2 (6 bases). CDR3 size: 17 residues. V lost 2 bases, J lost 7 bases, and 22 bases lay in between. The germline CDR1 and CDR2 sequences are MDHEN and SYDVKM. The CDR3 region has the DNA TGTGCCAGCAGTTTAGGGGTAGGGGCGGGAAAGAAACATACGCAGTATTTT. Translating it yields CASSLGVGAGKKHTQYF.

This clonotype showed up many times. The chain is built from TRBV4-3 and TRBJ1-2; D unclear. This CDR3 has 15 residues. The germline V gene encodes CDR1 LGHNA and CDR2 YSLEER. Trimming cost V 4 bases and J 4 bases, with 16 bases left between them. CDR3 residues: CASSLGIRSPYGYTF. The CDR3 nucleotides are TGCGCCAGCAGCCTAGGGATTAGGAGTCCCTATGGCTACACCTTC.

This clonotype appeared many times. The rearrangement links TRBV6-5 to TRBJ2-2; tentatively, D is TRBD1 (6 bases). This CDR3 spans 15 amino acids. The V end lost 4 bases, the J end lost 4 bases, and 13 bases lay between the germline ends. Germline V gene data show CDR1 as MNHEY and CDR2 as SVGAGI. In DNA form, the CDR3 reads TGTGCCAGCAGTTCCTACAGGGAAGGCACCGGGGAGCTGTTTTTT. Translated, it gives CASSSYREGTGELFF.

This clonotype was counted at least ten times. This chain uses TRBV4-1 with TRBJ2-1; possible D gene TRBD1, 7 bases. The V end lost 3 bases, the J end lost 2 bases, and 17 bases lay between the germline ends. This CDR3 spans 17 amino acids. Germline CDR1 reads MGHRA; CDR2 reads YSYEKL. CDR3 in amino acids: CASSHRSRGDTYNEQFF. The CDR3, as DNA: TGCGCCAGCAGCCACCGATCCAGGGGGGACACCTACAATGAGCAGTTCTTC.

In its sample, this clonotype was seen many times. This rearrangement joins TRBV7-8 to TRBJ1-5; 7 bases map to TRBD1. The CDR3 is 15 residues long. V shed 1 base and J 4 bases; nucleotides not matched to a gene: 4. Germline assignment: CDR1 SGHVS and CDR2 FQNEAQ. CDR3 in DNA: TGTGCCAGCAGCTTAGGACAGGGAAGGAATCAGCCCCAGCATTTT. It yields the protein CASSLGQGRNQPQHF.

This clonotype was counted at least ten times. V is TRBV20-1 and J is TRBJ1-3; tentatively, D is TRBD1 (5 bases). V was trimmed by 6 bases and J by 4 bases, leaving 16 bases between them. The CDR3 has 14 amino acids. The V gene's germline CDR1 is DFQATT and CDR2 SNEGSKA (reference sequence). The chain's CDR3 is CSAAGEGQGNTIYF. CDR3 sequence (DNA): TGCAGTGCCGCTGGTGAGGGGCAGGGAAACACCATATATTTT.

As regards this clonotype: This CDR3 fails to terminate in the conserved phenylalanine or tryptophan, so it likely reflects a read error. The chain uses TRBV19 and TRBJ2-5; D not certain. The CDR3 totals 15 residues. V gave up 1 base and J gave up 3 bases, with 12 bases separating them. Germline assignment: CDR1 LNHDA and CDR2 SQIVND (reference sequence). The CDR3 reads CASSIGVAAKETQYL. As DNA, the CDR3 is TGTGCCAGTAGTATAGGGGTCGCAGCAAAAGAGACCCAGTACCTC.